This is a list of T cell receptor beta chains from one sample in a study of beta chain features in type 1 diabetes. Assay: immunoSEQ multiplex PCR; the TCRdb copy retains only in-frame clones and omits some. The sample carries about 170,000 clones, roughly 8% recorded once. Sample: central memory CD4+ T cells from blood. These receptors originate from a young man with type 1 diabetes. Both conserved end residues are part of each CDR3. A D gene is named only where the DNA matches it firmly. The size entry is marked missing in some rows and otherwise reads once, few, many or a size class.

j_gene | v_gene | d_gene | len | abundance | CDR3aa | CDR3nt
TRBJ2-7 | TRBV7-2 | NA | 14 | NA | CASSLEQGSYEQYF | TGTGCCAGCAGCTTAGAACAGGGTTCCTACGAGCAGTACTTC
TRBJ2-5 | TRBV7-9 | NA | 13 | many | CASRSNREETQYF | TGTGCCAGCAGAAGTAACAGGGAAGAGACCCAGTACTTC
TRBJ1-2 | TRBV15 | NA | 14 | NA | CATSRDRTGYGYTF | TGTGCCACCAGCAGAGACCGAACAGGATATGGCTACACCTTC
TRBJ2-7 | TRBV18 | NA | 14 | NA | CASSPGRESYEQYF | TGTGCCAGCTCACCTGGGCGGGAATCCTACGAGCAGTACTTC
TRBJ2-7 | TRBV18 | NA | 15 | NA | CASSLYSDSTYEQYF | TGTGCCAGCTCACTTTATTCAGACAGCACCTACGAGCAGTACTTC
TRBJ2-1 | TRBV28 | TRBD2 | 15 | NA | CASSLSGGTYSEQFF | TGTGCCAGCAGTTTAAGCGGGGGGACGTACAGTGAGCAGTTCTTC
TRBJ2-5 | TRBV18 | TRBD1 | 15 | NA | CASSPPTGGVETQYF | TGTGCCAGCTCACCACCGACAGGGGGCGTCGAGACCCAGTACTTC
TRBJ1-3 | TRBV14 | NA | 15 | NA | CASSQAGSRGNTIYF | TGTGCCAGCAGCCAAGCCGGGTCTCGGGGAAACACCATATATTTT
TRBJ2-7 | TRBV6-6 | TRBD2 | 15 | NA | CASSISSGSRYEQYF | TGTGCCAGCAGTATTTCTAGCGGGAGTAGGTACGAGCAGTACTTC
TRBJ2-7 | TRBV5-4 | TRBD1 | 13 | NA | CATNLDRSWEQYF | TGTGCGACCAATTTGGACAGGTCCTGGGAGCAGTACTTC
TRBJ2-5 | TRBV5-1 | NA | 14 | NA | CASRSLRGSETQYF | TGCGCCAGCAGGTCCCTCCGCGGAAGCGAGACCCAGTACTTC
TRBJ2-3 | TRBV27 | NA | 15 | NA | CASSLQRPHTDTQYF | TGTGCCAGCAGTCTCCAGCGGCCGCACACAGATACGCAGTATTTT
TRBJ2-1 | TRBV2 | NA | 12 | few | CASSEAGLEQFF | TGTGCCAGCAGTGAGGCGGGACTTGAGCAGTTCTTC
TRBJ2-7 | TRBV9 | TRBD2 | 15 | NA | CASSNQIAGGGEQYF | TGTGCCAGCAGCAACCAAATAGCGGGAGGGGGTGAGCAGTACTTC
TRBJ1-1 | TRBV29-1 | NA | 13 | NA | CGGGGRGNTEAFF | TGCGGAGGGGGGGGCAGGGGGAACACTGAAGCTTTCTTT
TRBJ1-1 | TRBV15 | NA | 13 | NA | CATSRARGTEAFF | TGTGCCACCAGCAGGGCCCGGGGCACTGAAGCTTTCTTT
TRBJ2-2 | TRBV14 | TRBD2 | 19 | NA | CASSQDKGAGGLNTGELFF | TGTGCCAGCAGCCAAGATAAGGGAGCGGGAGGACTAAACACCGGGGAGCTGTTTTTT
TRBJ2-1 | TRBV9 | TRBD2 | 16 | NA | CASSVDPSGSYNEQFF | TGTGCCAGCAGCGTAGACCCTAGCGGCTCCTACAATGAGCAGTTCTTC
TRBJ2-5 | TRBV19 | TRBD1 | 13 | NA | CASRSGQDETQYF | TGTGCCAGTCGAAGCGGACAGGACGAGACCCAGTACTTC
TRBJ2-7 | TRBV14 | NA | 11 | few | CASSRGGEQYF | TGTGCCAGCAGCCGGGGCGGCGAGCAGTACTTC
TRBJ1-2 | TRBV27 | NA | 10 | NA | CASGPYGYTF | TGTGCCAGCGGCCCCTATGGCTACACCTTC
TRBJ1-2 | TRBV28 | TRBD1 | 16 | few | CASSPPGTGVNYGYTF | TGTGCCAGCAGTCCCCCCGGGACAGGCGTAAACTATGGCTACACCTTC
TRBJ2-3 | TRBV19 | NA | 14 | NA | CASSTLDSYDTQYF | TGTGCCAGTAGTACTCTCGACAGTTACGATACGCAGTATTTT
TRBJ2-7 | TRBV27 | TRBD2 | 15 | NA | CASSARTSGTYEQYF | TGTGCCAGCAGTGCCCGGACTAGCGGAACCTACGAGCAGTACTTC
TRBJ1-2 | TRBV7-2 | NA | 12 | NA | CASTPSGYGYTF | TGTGCCAGCACCCCCAGTGGCTATGGCTACACCTTC
TRBJ1-2 | TRBV28 | NA | 12 | few | CASREANYGYTF | TGTGCCAGCAGGGAGGCAAACTATGGCTACACCTTC
TRBJ2-5 | TRBV5-6 | TRBD2 | 16 | NA | CASSLDPLAVQETQYF | TGTGCCAGCAGCTTGGATCCACTAGCGGTCCAAGAGACCCAGTACTTC
TRBJ1-5 | TRBV28 | NA | 17 | few | CASDNGIYRVRNQPQHF | TGTGCCAGCGATAATGGGATATACAGGGTACGCAATCAGCCCCAGCATTTT
TRBJ2-1 | TRBV5-1 | NA | 15 | few | CASMPESSSYNEQFF | TGCGCCAGCATGCCGGAATCTAGCTCCTACAATGAGCAGTTCTTC
TRBJ2-5 | TRBV4-2 | TRBD2 | 18 | few | CASSQARVLAGGRETQYF | TGTGCCAGCAGCCAAGCTAGGGTGCTAGCGGGGGGGCGCGAGACCCAGTACTTC
TRBJ1-2 | TRBV5-1 | NA | 13 | NA | CASSDSPNYGYTF | TGCGCCAGCAGTGACAGTCCTAACTATGGCTACACCTTC
TRBJ1-4 | TRBV9 | NA | 15 | NA | CASSVVEQGREKLFF | TGTGCCAGCAGCGTAGTCGAACAGGGCAGGGAAAAACTGTTTTTT
TRBJ2-7 | TRBV11-2 | TRBD1 | 16 | few | CASSLSRDRVLREQYF | TGTGCCAGCAGTCTAAGCCGGGACAGGGTCCTAAGGGAGCAGTACTTC
TRBJ2-3 | TRBV5-1 | NA | 13 | few | CASSLYHTDTQYF | TGCGCCAGCAGCCTCTACCACACAGATACGCAGTATTTT
TRBJ1-2 | TRBV4-2 | TRBD1 | 15 | few | CASSSPGTGNYGYTF | TGTGCCAGCAGCTCCCCCGGGACAGGGAACTATGGCTACACCTTC
TRBJ2-1 | TRBV27 | NA | 18 | NA | CASSFSVWGLSSYNEQFF | TGTGCCAGCAGTTTTTCGGTTTGGGGGCTGAGCTCCTACAATGAGCAGTTCTTC
TRBJ1-2 | TRBV19 | TRBD1 | 16 | NA | CASNTRSGTGPYGYTF | TGTGCCAGTAATACTAGGAGTGGGACAGGACCCTATGGCTACACCTTC
TRBJ1-2 | TRBV25-1 | NA | 13 | few | CASSEERHYGYTF | TGTGCCAGCAGTGAAGAGCGGCACTATGGCTACACCTTC
TRBJ2-7 | TRBV18 | TRBD1 | 16 | few | CASSQMPGQGTHEQYF | TGTGCCAGCTCGCAAATGCCGGGACAGGGTACCCACGAGCAGTACTTC
TRBJ2-5 | TRBV11-2 | TRBD2 | 16 | few | CASSFGGGGAGETQYF | TGTGCCAGCAGCTTTGGCGGCGGGGGGGCCGGTGAGACCCAGTACTTC
TRBJ1-2 | TRBV27 | TRBD1 | 15 | few | CASNTRQGAEYGYTF | TGTGCCAGCAATACACGACAGGGGGCAGAGTATGGCTACACCTTC
TRBJ2-1 | TRBV21-1 | NA | 19 | NA | CASSRDSPTEGTVYNEQFF | TGTGCCAGCAGCAGAGACTCCCCAACAGAAGGGACAGTCTACAATGAGCAGTTCTTC